Included here is one T cell receptor (beta chain) sequence, with context. What this receptor recognizes is not known. No much larger clone is present one base from it, and per-base qualities are unavailable. Sequencing was carried out with an Illumina HiSeq 1500. The public sequencing data were trimmed at Q25 with fastp and processed into clonotypes with MiXCR by TCRdb, which kept only in-frame beta chains. One record per CDR3 amino acid sequence lists the most common genes and DNA. The sample contains 300,000 or so distinct CDR3 sequences, roughly 25% of them found a single time. The top ten clonotypes cover approximately 12% of the sample. The data derive from a study of T cell repertoires in cytomegalovirus infection (dated by TCRdb to the late 2010s). Study-level background: The peptide stimulations were aimed at well-studied HLA-B-restricted epitopes as well as recently identified HLA-C-restricted CMV epitopes, whose presentation resists viral immunomodulation. Because public TCR beta signatures pointed to carriage of CMV infection together with the matching HLA type, the HLA type of each donor mattered for the analysis.

The label giving this sample's treatment or condition can be read as: in vitro stimulation with specific CMV peptide epitopes to enrich CMV-specific T cells. Study-wide conclusions, independent of this receptor: The ex vivo response was dominated by HLA-C-restricted CMV-specific TCR beta clonotypes, and the single most frequent clonotype in two of eight donors was supplied by these HLA-C-restricted clonotypes. Cumulative frequency of public TCR beta family members discriminated carriers of CMV infection plus the relevant HLA type in this cohort and an independent approximately 370-donor cohort.

This sequence was found in a human donor in good health (CMV status not recorded). Some clones in this sample may be carry-over from other donors' samples. The sequences come from cultured PBMCs, collected from culture after CMV antigen stimulation.

The DNA reads as follows: TGTGCCAGCAGCTGGGACAGGTCGACCTACGAGCAGTACTTC. This sequence encodes CASSWDRSTYEQYF. This receptor chain uses TRBV7-2 and TRBJ2-7; 8 central nucleotides agree with TRBD1. CDR1 and CDR2 are read off the germline V gene as SGHTA and FQGNSA. From cysteine to phenylalanine, the CDR3 is 14 amino acids long. Only CDR3 DNA remains: 42 bases, in frame from the first base. Germline trimming amounts to 4 bases on V and 2 bases on J, with 4 as the count of junction bases outside the gene matches.